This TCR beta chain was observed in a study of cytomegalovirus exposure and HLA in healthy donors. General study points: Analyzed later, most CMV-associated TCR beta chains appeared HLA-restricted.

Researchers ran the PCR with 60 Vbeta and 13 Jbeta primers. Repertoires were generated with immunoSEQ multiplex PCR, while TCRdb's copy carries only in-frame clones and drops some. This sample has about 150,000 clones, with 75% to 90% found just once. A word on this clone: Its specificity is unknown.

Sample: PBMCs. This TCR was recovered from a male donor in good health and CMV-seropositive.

As DNA, the CDR3 is TGTGCCAGCAGGGCCGGCGGCGGGAGCTCCTACGAGCAGTACTTC. Protein: CASRAGGGSSYEQYF. The chain has TRBV11-2 and TRBJ2-7; 7 bases map to TRBD2. V was pared by 6 bases and J by 0 bases, with 8 bases of the junction left unmatched. Germline V CDR1 and CDR2: SGHAT, FQNNGV. CDR3 size: 15 residues.